This T cell receptor (beta chain) was sequenced for a study of PD-1 blockade in classical Hodgkin lymphoma (dated by TCRdb to the early 2020s). At the level of the whole study: Nivolumab dosing was 3 mg/kg intravenously every 2 weeks, continuing until either disease progression or unacceptable toxicity. The study used CyTOF and TCR beta sequencing to define a peripheral blood immune signature of response to PD-1 blockade in classical Hodgkin lymphoma.

Read against the paper, the sample's time point label means: cycle 4 day 1 (C4D1), after more than five weeks of nivolumab. All trial patients had relapsed after autologous stem cell transplantation, with cohorts A, B and C differing in prior brentuximab vedotin exposure. The trial cohort comprised more than 55 patients with relapsed/refractory classical Hodgkin lymphoma whose best overall responses were complete response, partial response or progressive disease. Single-agent nivolumab was administered to trial patients in the multi-cohort phase II CheckMate 205 trial. An independent review committee assessed best overall response by applying the 2007 International Working Group response criteria. Trial PBMCs were collected just before the start of nivolumab (C1D1) and during therapy at cycle 2 day 1 and cycle 4 day 1. Peripheral blood was collected in 8 mL Vacutainer Cell Preparation Tubes, from which PBMCs were isolated by centrifugation and then cryopreserved.

Remarks on this clone: This clone's antigen is unknown. No base quality information exists; no much larger clone differs at one position.

Genomic DNA was extracted with the Qiagen DNeasy kit from unsorted PBMCs and from negatively selected CD4+ and CD8+ fractions. TCR beta CDR3 regions were subjected to amplification by immunoSEQ multiplex PCR with primers that anneal to V and J segments. Amplification bias was minimized using a synthetic immune receptor repertoire, and residual bias was removed computationally after sequencing. The paper's processing steps were these. Custom Python scripts were used to quantify repertoire diversity as the Shannon entropy index. Unsorted, CD4+ and CD8+ repertoires were examined separately, except in combined analyses, for which CD4+ and CD8+ sequences were merged in silico. Clonal expansion was defined as at least a 2-fold frequency increase after treatment relative to C1D1, with a pseudocount of 0.5 for undetected baseline clones. Singleton clones were defined as clones with 0 or 1 copy at C1D1, and non-singleton clones were defined as clones with 2 or more copies. By matching protein sequences in sorted samples from the same patient, clones expanded in unsorted samples were annotated as CD4+, CD8+ or unknown. Wilcoxon tests were applied to paired samples to test diversity changes from C1D1 to C4D1. Not all clones reach the TCRdb copy of this immuneACCESS table, which keeps in-frame sequences only. Checked studies attribute under half of the gap to unresolved V genes and leave the rest unexplained. That table is the source of V, J and clone size, and D and trimming were worked out from the DNA. This sample gives over 25,000 clones in total; 72% of them show up just once. Approximately 4% of the sample is in the top ten clones.

Broad study findings and their caveats: Lower diversity was seen in patients whose nivolumab began less than 1 year after ASCT, and these patients were left out of later analyses so that immune reconstitution would not confound the results. By C4D1, a significant rise was seen in CD4+ TCR diversity but not in CD8+ TCR diversity (p=0.0027 vs p=0.16), and the rise was most apparent among complete responders (p=0.02). Trial patients with a complete response had baseline diversity similar to that of newly diagnosed patients, while partial responders and progressors had significantly lower diversity. Newly diagnosed patients were reported to have lower baseline TCR diversity than healthy donors, and relapsed/refractory patients were reported to have lower baseline TCR diversity still. The study was restricted to a single clinical trial cohort, and the causes of repertoire differences, possibly disease activity or prior therapy, were left undefined.

The sequenced sample was peripheral blood mononuclear cells (PBMCs), obtained before the fourth cycle of nivolumab. The source is a human donor with classical Hodgkin lymphoma.

Read as DNA, the sequence is TGCGCCAGCAGCTTGGGAGAGGCCAACGTCCTGACTTTC. Protein translation: CASSLGEANVLTF. In this chain, TRBV5-1 is recombined with TRBJ2-6, with no confident D gene call. The CDR3 sequence holds 13 residues, the cysteine and phenylalanine included. Left in the record is the CDR3 DNA by itself, 39 bases read in frame from the first base. V is reduced by 0 bases and J by 6 bases, leaving a spacing of 4 bases between them. From a lookup of the germline V gene, CDR1 and CDR2 are SGHRS and YFSETQ. Beyond the CDR3, the reference TRBV5-1 and TRBJ2-6 genes provide the residues; the full variable domain reads: KAGVTQTPRYLIKTRGQQVTLSCSPISGHRSVSWYQQTPGQGLQFLFEYFSETQRNKGNFPGRFSGRQFSNSRSEMNVSTLELGDSALYLCASSLGEANVLTFGAGSRLTVL.